This TCR beta chain was sequenced during a study of T cell responses to AZD1222 COVID-19 vaccine. Study outcomes and limitations: Nearly half of spike-specific TCRs reportedly target variant regions that are unmutated in the B.1.351 and B.1.1.7 variants. Clonal diversity was possibly underestimated, and white British individuals and females predominated among donors.

Trimming took off 4 bases at V and 0 bases at J, with 13 bases between the two ends. Germline CDR1 is LNHDA and CDR2 is SQIVND (reference sequence). The CDR3 consists of 16 residues. With respect to this clone: Antigen unknown.

Clones were read by immunoSEQ multiplex PCR, and TCRdb kept only the in-frame ones, dropping some. The sample comprises about 170,000 clones, around nine tenths of which are singletons, and around 2.6% rests with the top ten. The source was peripheral blood, collected on day 0 of AZD1222 vaccination. The sequence derives from an adult in good health. The chain employs TRBV19 and TRBJ2-1; no clear D gene. CDR3 amino acids: CASSSIRISSYNEQFF. DNA of the CDR3: TGTGCCAGTAGTAGTATACGGATCAGCTCCTACAATGAGCAGTTCTTC.